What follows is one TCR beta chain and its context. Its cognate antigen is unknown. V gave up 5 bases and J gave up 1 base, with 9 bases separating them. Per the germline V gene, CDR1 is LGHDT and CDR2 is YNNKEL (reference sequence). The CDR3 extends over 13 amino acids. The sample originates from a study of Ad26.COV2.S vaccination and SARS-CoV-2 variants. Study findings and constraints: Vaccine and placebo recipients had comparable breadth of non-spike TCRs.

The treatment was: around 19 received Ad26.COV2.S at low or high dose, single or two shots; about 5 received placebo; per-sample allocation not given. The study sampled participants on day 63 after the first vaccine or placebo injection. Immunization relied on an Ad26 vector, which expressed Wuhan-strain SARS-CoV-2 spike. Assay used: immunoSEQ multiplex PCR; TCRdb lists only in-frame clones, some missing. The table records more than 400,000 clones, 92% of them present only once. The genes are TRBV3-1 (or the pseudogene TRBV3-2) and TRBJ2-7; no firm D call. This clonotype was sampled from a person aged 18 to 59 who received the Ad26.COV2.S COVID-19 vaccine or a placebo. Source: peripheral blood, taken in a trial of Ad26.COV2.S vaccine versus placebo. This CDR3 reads CASSVDLSYEQYF. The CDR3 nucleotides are TGTGCCAGCAGCGTTGACTTATCCTACGAGCAGTACTTC.